This passage covers 5 T cell receptor beta chains from one sample sequenced in a study of blood T cell repertoires in COVID-19. Assay: immunoSEQ multiplex PCR; the TCRdb copy retains only in-frame clones and omits some. The sample holds about 400,000 clones, 70% to 90% seen once. Sequenced sample: peripheral blood. Every receptor here comes from a woman between 55 and 75 years old with COVID-19, enrolled during active disease.

The rearrangement joins TRBV19 to TRBJ2-1; 15 bases align to TRBD2. Per germline, CDR1 LNHDA and CDR2 SQIVND (reference sequence). V shed 3 bases and J 0 bases; nucleotides not matched to a gene: 6. This CDR3 contains 19 residues. CDR3 sequence reads: CASSMLGTSGGSSYNEQFF. The CDR3 bases are TGTGCCAGTAGTATGCTAGGGACTAGCGGGGGGAGCTCCTACAATGAGCAGTTCTTC.

This sequence joins TRBV12-5 and TRBJ1-1; weak D call: TRBD1 (6 bases). Per the germline V gene, CDR1 is LGHNT and CDR2 is FRNRAP. Trimming took off 0 bases at V and 0 bases at J, with 11 bases between the two ends. The CDR3 consists of 16 residues. This CDR3 is CASGLVFDRMNTEAFF. The CDR3 nucleotides read TGTGCTAGTGGTTTGGTATTCGACAGGATGAACACTGAAGCTTTCTTT.

This sequence joins TRBV5-1 and TRBJ2-1; D uncertain. V was shortened by 0 bases and J by 3 bases, with 13 bases between the two germline ends. Germline CDR1 and CDR2: SGHRS and YFSETQ. The CDR3 sequence is 16 residues long. CDR3 in DNA: TGCGCCAGCAGCTTGGACCCATCCCCGAGCTACAATGAGCAGTTCTTC. This translates into CASSLDPSPSYNEQFF. Full variable domain (remainder filled in from reference TRBV5-1 and TRBJ2-1): KAGVTQTPRYLIKTRGQQVTLSCSPISGHRSVSWYQQTPGQGLQFLFEYFSETQRNKGNFPGRFSGRQFSNSRSEMNVSTLELGDSALYLCASSLDPSPSYNEQFFGPGTRLTVL.

The rearrangement joins TRBV10-3 to TRBJ2-7; the D gene is possibly TRBD2 (6 bases). The CDR3 sequence is 12 residues long. V was cut by 10 bases and J by 4 bases, with 14 bases left in between. CDR1 and CDR2 from the germline V gene are ENHRY and SYGVKD. The CDR3 DNA sequence: TGTGCCACTGAAAGCGCGGGATACGAGCAGTACTTC. Amino acid sequence: CATESAGYEQYF.

This chain uses TRBV6-5 with TRBJ1-1; no clear D gene. The V end lost 6 bases, the J end lost 7 bases, and 21 bases lay between the germline ends. The CDR3 is 15 amino acids. The germline V gene encodes CDR1 MNHEY and CDR2 SVGAGI. Here the CDR3 reads CASSPKSIIRGEAFF. The CDR3 nucleotides are TGTGCCAGCAGCCCGAAAAGCATCATTAGAGGTGAAGCTTTCTTT.